The 22 T cell receptor beta chains in this list originate from one sample, sequenced in a study of tumor and adjacent non-tumor tissue in lung cancer. The template was RNA from unsorted bulk tissue. A modified ARM-PCR protocol with three rounds of nested PCR amplified TCRbeta. MiXCR was run by TCRdb on the multiplex PCR reads, yielding one entry per CDR3 protein. This sample has over 110,000 distinct CDR3 sequences, with approximately 70% found just once. Sequencing was carried out using lung tumor tissue. The source is a man aged 55-75 years with small cell lung cancer.

The chain carries TRBV6-1 and TRBJ2-5, with D tentatively TRBD1 (5 bases). V gave up 6 bases and J gave up 5 bases, with 19 bases separating them. The germline V gene encodes CDR1 MNHNS and CDR2 SASEGT. The CDR3 is 15 residues long. The CDR3 region is CASSPARQGRETQYF. DNA of the CDR3: TGTGCCAGCAGCCCCGCTCGTCAGGGTAGGGAGACCCAGTACTTC.

A word on this clonotype: An end of the junction does not agree with germline; a read error may underlie this. The rearrangement joins TRBV4-1 to TRBJ2-1, with D perhaps matching TRBD2 (6 bases). The CDR3 loop spans 14 amino acids. The germline CDR1 and CDR2 sequences are MGHRA and YSYEKL. This CDR3 reads CASSLSATRDEQFF. CDR3 bases: TGCGCCAGCAGCCTTTCGGCGACTAGAGATGAACAGTTCTTC.

This clonotype came up a few times. A much larger clone lies one base from this, so it may be a read error. V is TRBV11-2 and J is TRBJ2-3; D is ambiguous. The CDR3 spans 13 residues. V was cut by 7 bases and J by 6 bases, with 14 bases left in between. The V gene's germline CDR1 is SGHAT and CDR2 FQNNGV. The CDR3: CASNWDQMDTQYF. Written as DNA, the CDR3 is TGTGCCAGCAACTGGGATCAGATGGATACGCAGTATTTT.

The count of this clonotype is one. V and J are TRBV5-4 and TRBJ2-7; either TRBD1 or TRBD2 may fit D (5 bases each). Germline lookup yields CDR1 SGHNT and CDR2 YYREEE (reference sequence). This CDR3 contains 13 residues. Here the CDR3 reads CAISRDGLGDQYV. Here the CDR3 DNA reads TGTGCCATCAGCCGGGACGGTCTTGGCGACCAGTACGTC.

On this clonotype: A much larger clone lies a single base off, so this may be a read error. V is TRBV29-1 and J is TRBJ2-3; 11 bases are shared with TRBD2. The CDR3 totals 14 residues. The trim removed 6 bases at V and 5 bases at J, leaving 7 bases unmatched. The germline CDR1 and CDR2 sequences are SQVTM and ANQGSEA. CDR3 in DNA: TGCAGCGTGCTCAGACTAGCGGGATTAGATACGCAGTATTTT. As protein: CSVLRLAGLDTQYF.

This clonotype was counted at least ten times. V gene TRBV5-6 combines with J gene TRBJ2-3, with 7 bases lining up with TRBD1. This CDR3 region has 15 residues. V gave up 1 base and J gave up 6 bases; unmatched junction bases: 8. The germline V gene encodes CDR1 SGHDT and CDR2 YYEEEE. CDR3 DNA sequence: TGTGCCAGCAGCTTGCGGACAGGTTTGGAGGATACGCAGTATTTT. Translating it yields CASSLRTGLEDTQYF.

The chain links TRBV29-1 to TRBJ1-1; D ambiguous. Looked up from germline, CDR1 is SQVTM and CDR2 is ANQGSEA. The CDR3 covers 10 residues. V was trimmed by 5 bases and J by 2 bases, leaving 3 bases between them. The CDR3 bases are TGCAGCGTTCCAAACACTGAAGCTTTCTTT. Translated, it gives CSVPNTEAFF.

The V gene is TRBV10-3, the J gene TRBJ2-1, with D possibly called TRBD1 or TRBD2 (5 bases each). Germline V lookup: CDR1 ENHRY, CDR2 SYGVKD. V was pared by 5 bases and J by 3 bases, with 20 bases between. This CDR3 region has 17 residues. The chain's CDR3 is CAISNLGVIGGYNEQFF. The CDR3 region has the DNA TGTGCCATCAGTAACCTGGGCGTGATTGGGGGCTACAATGAGCAGTTCTTC.

Concerning this clonotype: A single base separates this from a much larger clone, so it may be a read error. The J gene is TRBJ2-2, the V gene TRBV6-5; D gene uncertain. The germline gives CDR1 MNHEY, CDR2 SVGAGI. Between the trimmed V and J ends, which lost 0 bases and 4 bases, there was a span of 15 bases. The CDR3 is 17 residues long. The CDR3 DNA follows: TGTGCCAGCAGTTACTCGAAATCGCAGGTTCGCACCGGGGAGCTGTTTTTT. Protein: CASSYSKSQVRTGELFF.

As to this clonotype: It may be a read error: a sequence one base away is much more abundant. The chain joins TRBV5-6 to TRBJ2-7, with D perhaps matching TRBD1 (5 bases). Germline-derived CDR1 and CDR2 are SGHDT and YYEEEE. The CDR3 runs 15 residues. For the CDR3, the DNA is TGTGCCAGCTGCTTGTTAGGACCTCGACCGCAGGGACAGTACTTC. Translation: CASCLLGPRPQGQYF.

V gene TRBV7-2 combines with J gene TRBJ2-1; D ambiguous. This CDR3 contains 17 residues. Trimming shortened V by 3 bases and J by 0 bases, and 15 bases separated the two germline ends. Germline V gives CDR1 SGHTA, CDR2 FQGNSA. The DNA of the CDR3 is TGTGCCAGCAGCTTCCCCAAGTCCCTAATCTCCTACAATGAGCAGTTCTTC. It encodes CASSFPKSLISYNEQFF.

In the case of this clonotype: Possible read error: a much larger clone is one base away. The chain has TRBV20-1 and TRBJ1-5, with a tentative D call TRBD1 (5 bases). The V end was cut by 8 bases, the J end by 3 bases, with 14 bases between. The CDR3 consists of 13 residues. Germline lookup yields CDR1 DFQATT and CDR2 SNEGSKA (reference sequence). This CDR3 reads CSTGGRSNQPQHF. DNA for the CDR3: TGCAGTACGGGGGGAAGATCCAATCAGCCCCAGCATTTT.

As regards this clonotype: Since a much larger clone is just one base distant, this may be a read error. The CDR3 reads CSVSGRGGGSYGQYF. DNA of the CDR3: TGCAGCGTCTCCGGGAGAGGGGGGGGCTCCTACGGGCAGTACTTC. This chain links TRBV29-1 with TRBJ2-7; weak D call: TRBD2 (7 bases). The CDR3 has 15 residues. CDR1 and CDR2 from the germline V gene are SQVTM and ANQGSEA.

A remark on this clonotype: The junction shows a germline mismatch at one end, possibly a read error. The genes are TRBV4-1 and TRBJ2-6; D unresolved. The germline gives CDR1 MGHRA, CDR2 YSYEKL. This CDR3 has 16 residues. CDR3 DNA sequence: TGCGCCAGCAGCCAAGACGGAAGCTCTTGGGCCAACGTCCTGACTTTC. Protein: CASSQDGSSWANVLTF.

This clonotype appeared once. The gene calls are TRBV6-1 and TRBJ2-2; D might be TRBD1 (6 bases). With 8 bases removed from V and 8 bases from J, the gap between germline ends came to 6 bases. CDR1 and CDR2 from the germline V gene are MNHNS and SASEGT. The CDR3 totals 10 residues. CDR3 residues: CASQGGELFF. The CDR3 nucleotides are TGTGCCAGCCAGGGGGGGGAGCTGTTTTTT.

This clonotype was seen only a few times. V usage is TRBV6-5 and J usage is TRBJ2-3; unclear D gene. Deletions cut 4 bases from V and 0 bases from J, with 11 bases between. This CDR3 comprises 15 residues. Germline CDR1 MNHEY, CDR2 SVGAGI. The CDR3 region is CASSSILASTDTQYF. CDR3 bases: TGTGCCAGCAGTTCCATCTTGGCTAGCACAGATACGCAGTATTTT.

This chain uses TRBV20-1 with TRBJ2-3; 8 bases fit TRBD2. This CDR3 is 15 amino acids long. CDR1 and CDR2 from the germline V gene are DFQATT and SNEGSKA (reference sequence). Trimming removed 4 bases from V and 3 bases from J; junction bases left unmatched: 9. The CDR3 DNA reads as TGCAGTGCTACCCGATCGGGAGGGGCAACAGATACGCAGTATTTT. Its protein product is CSATRSGGATDTQYF.

The chain uses TRBV6-1 and TRBJ1-6; 7 bases are shared with TRBD1. Trimming cost V 3 bases and J 9 bases; bases outside gene matches: 5. The CDR3 has 14 residues. The germline V gene encodes CDR1 MNHNS and CDR2 SASEGT. DNA of the CDR3: TGTGCCAGCAGTGAGATGACAGGGAGTTCACCCCTCCACTTT. It codes for CASSEMTGSSPLHF.

The chain employs TRBV21-1 and TRBJ2-7; TRBD1, the D gene given by the table, was not confirmed from the DNA. TRBV21-1 is flagged as a pseudogene. The CDR3 is made up of 16 amino acids. The CDR3 loop reads CASAPLRASQGYEQYV. CDR3 in DNA: TGTGCCAGCGCACCCTTACGAGCGTCCCAAGGATACGAGCAGTACGTC.

This clonotype was observed a few times. This may stem from a read error, because a much larger clone lies one nucleotide away. The chain uses TRBV6-5 and TRBJ2-7, with D tentatively TRBD2 (6 bases). The germline V gene has CDR1 MNHEY and CDR2 SVGAGI. This CDR3 comprises 12 residues. V was clipped by 10 bases and J by 9 bases, with 19 bases between them. The CDR3 region has the DNA TGTGCCAACTCCCCGTTCGGGGGACGGCAGTACTTC. It codes for CANSPFGGRQYF.

V is TRBV11-3 and J is TRBJ1-1, with unresolved D. The CDR3 is 15 amino acids. Germline lookup yields CDR1 SGHNT and CDR2 YENEEA. Trimming removed 0 bases from V and 4 bases from J, with 12 bases in between. CDR3 sequence (DNA): TGTGCCAGCAGCTTAGATAGCCTATCAAGCACTGAAGCTTTCTTT. The encoded protein is CASSLDSLSSTEAFF.

The chain couples TRBV5-1 to TRBJ2-2; no reliable D call. The V and J ends lost 0 bases and 3 bases respectively, with 6 bases between them. CDR1 SGHRS and CDR2 YFSETQ come from the germline V gene. This CDR3 region has 14 residues. CDR3 coding DNA: TGCGCCAGCAGCTTGGATTTTCACACCGGGGAGCTGTTTTTT. Translating gives CASSLDFHTGELFF.